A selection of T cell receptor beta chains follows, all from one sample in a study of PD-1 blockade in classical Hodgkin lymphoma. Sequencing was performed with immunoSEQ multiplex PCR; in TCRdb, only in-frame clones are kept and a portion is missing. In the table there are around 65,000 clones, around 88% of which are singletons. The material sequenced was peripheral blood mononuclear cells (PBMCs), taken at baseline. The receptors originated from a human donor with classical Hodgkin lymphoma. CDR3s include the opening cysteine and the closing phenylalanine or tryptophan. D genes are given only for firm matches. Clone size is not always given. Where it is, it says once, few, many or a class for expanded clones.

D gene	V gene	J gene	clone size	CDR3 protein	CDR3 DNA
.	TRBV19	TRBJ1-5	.	CASRTQGDEPQHF	TGTGCCAGTCGGACGCAGGGTGATGAGCCCCAGCATTTT
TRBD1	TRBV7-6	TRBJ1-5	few	CASSPDRGFQPQHF	TGTGCCAGCAGCCCTGACAGGGGGTTTCAGCCCCAGCATTTT
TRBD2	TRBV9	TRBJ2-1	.	CASSVAGSGGSYEQFF	TGTGCCAGCAGCGTAGCTGGTAGCGGGGGGTCCTATGAGCAGTTCTTC
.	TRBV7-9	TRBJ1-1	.	CASSLKDGLEAFF	TGTGCCAGCAGCCTAAAGGACGGGCTTGAAGCTTTCTTT
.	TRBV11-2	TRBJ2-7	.	CASSLDPRGEQYF	TGTGCCAGCAGCTTAGACCCCAGGGGAGAGCAGTACTTC
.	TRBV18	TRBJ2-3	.	CASSLGVSGDTQYF	TGTGCCAGCTCACTTGGGGTGTCGGGAGATACGCAGTATTTT
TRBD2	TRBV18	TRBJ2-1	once	CASSPPGTTNEQFF	TGTGCCAGCTCACCACCCGGGACTACCAATGAGCAGTTCTTC
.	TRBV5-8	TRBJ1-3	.	CASSPRTGSGNTIYF	TGTGCCAGCAGCCCGCGCACCGGCTCTGGAAACACCATATATTTT
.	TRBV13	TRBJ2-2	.	CASSLVTRTGELFF	TGTGCCAGCAGCTTAGTTACCAGGACCGGGGAGCTGTTTTTT
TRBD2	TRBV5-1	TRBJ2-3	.	CASSFRLAGGPTDTQYF	TGCGCCAGCAGCTTCCGTTTAGCGGGGGGCCCCACAGATACGCAGTATTTT
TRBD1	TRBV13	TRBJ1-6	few	CASSLRQGSSYNSPLHF	TGTGCCAGCAGCTTACGACAGGGGAGCTCCTATAATTCACCCCTCCACTTT
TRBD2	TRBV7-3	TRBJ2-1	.	CASSERPSGVHEQFF	TGTGCCAGCAGCGAAAGGCCTAGCGGGGTCCATGAGCAGTTCTTC
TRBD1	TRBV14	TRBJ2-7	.	CASSHQNRDREFIYEQYF	TGTGCCAGCAGCCACCAAAACCGGGACAGGGAATTTATTTACGAGCAGTACTTC
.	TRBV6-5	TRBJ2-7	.	CASSSVYEQYF	TGTGCCAGCAGTTCAGTCTACGAGCAGTACTTC
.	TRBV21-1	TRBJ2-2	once	CASSECLIGDVDTGELFF	TGTGCCAGCAGTGAATGTCTCATAGGAGACGTCGACACCGGGGAGCTGTTTTTT
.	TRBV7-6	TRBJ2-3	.	CASSLIYGADTQYF	TGTGCCAGCAGCTTGATATACGGGGCAGATACGCAGTATTTT
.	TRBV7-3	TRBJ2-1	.	CASILRDGLFSSYNEQFF	TGTGCCAGCATTTTGAGGGACGGCCTCTTCAGCTCCTACAATGAGCAGTTCTTC
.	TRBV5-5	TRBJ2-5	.	CASRRQPQETQYF	TGTGCCAGCAGGCGACAGCCCCAAGAGACCCAGTACTTC
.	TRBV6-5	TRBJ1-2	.	CASSDRGYGYTF	TGTGCCAGCAGTGACAGAGGCTATGGCTACACCTTC
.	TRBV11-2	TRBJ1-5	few	CASSLDHWGPQHF	TGTGCCAGCAGCTTAGATCACTGGGGGCCCCAGCATTTT
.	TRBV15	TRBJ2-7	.	CATSLNEQYF	TGTGCCACCAGCTTGAACGAGCAGTACTTC
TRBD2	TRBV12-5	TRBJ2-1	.	CASGLVLAGGPFEQFF	TGTGCTAGTGGTTTGGTTCTAGCGGGGGGGCCTTTTGAGCAGTTCTTC
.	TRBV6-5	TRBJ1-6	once	CATDDGDPNSPLHF	TGTGCCACCGACGACGGGGACCCAAATTCACCCCTCCACTTT
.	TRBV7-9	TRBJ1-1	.	CASTNPLANTEAFF	TGTGCCAGCACAAACCCCCTAGCGAACACTGAAGCTTTCTTT
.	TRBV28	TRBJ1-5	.	CASIGSRNQPQHF	TGTGCCAGCATAGGCAGTCGCAATCAGCCCCAGCATTTT
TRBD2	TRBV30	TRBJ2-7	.	CAWTSGSYEQYF	TGTGCCTGGACTAGCGGTTCCTACGAGCAGTACTTC
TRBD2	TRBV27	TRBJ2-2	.	CASSRAPIAGGTGELFF	TGTGCCAGCAGCCGAGCCCCCATAGCGGGGGGCACCGGGGAGCTGTTTTTT
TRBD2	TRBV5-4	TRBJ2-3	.	CASSSWTSGGTDTQYF	TGTGCCAGCAGCTCCTGGACTAGCGGAGGCACAGATACGCAGTATTTT
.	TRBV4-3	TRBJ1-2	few	CASSLTRREVLYGYTF	TGCGCCAGCAGCCTTACACGCAGGGAGGTACTCTATGGCTACACCTTC
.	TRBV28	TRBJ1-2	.	CASSSPGLSYGYTF	TGTGCCAGCAGTTCCCCGGGACTTTCCTATGGCTACACCTTC
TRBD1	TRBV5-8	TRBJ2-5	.	CASSLVVRGPETQYF	TGTGCCAGCAGCTTGGTTGTCAGGGGGCCAGAGACCCAGTACTTC
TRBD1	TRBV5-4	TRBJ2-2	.	CASSPKGTGLVGELFF	TGTGCCAGCAGCCCAAAAGGGACAGGGTTGGTCGGGGAGCTGTTTTTT
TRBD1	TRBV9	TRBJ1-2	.	CASSGTGTGDLRINYGYTF	TGTGCCAGCAGCGGCACCGGGACAGGGGACCTCCGTATTAACTATGGCTACACCTTC
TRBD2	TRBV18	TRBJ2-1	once	CASSPRQGGNNEQFF	TGTGCCAGCTCACCTCGTCAGGGAGGGAACAATGAGCAGTTCTTC
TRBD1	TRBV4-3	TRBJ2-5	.	CASSAQGQPQETQYF	TGCGCCAGCAGTGCTCAGGGACAGCCTCAAGAGACCCAGTACTTC
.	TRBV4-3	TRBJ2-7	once	CASSQVYHRERDEQYF	TGCGCCAGCAGCCAAGTCTACCACAGGGAGCGGGACGAGCAGTACTTC
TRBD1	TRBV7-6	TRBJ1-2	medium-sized	CASSLNGTAYGYTF	TGTGCCAGCAGCCTTAACGGGACAGCCTATGGCTACACCTTC
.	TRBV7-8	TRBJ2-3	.	CASSLRGLDTQYF	TGTGCCAGCAGCTTAAGAGGGCTAGATACGCAGTATTTT
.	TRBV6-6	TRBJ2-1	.	CASRKQGEQFF	TGTGCCAGCAGGAAACAAGGGGAGCAGTTCTTC
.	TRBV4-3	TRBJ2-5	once	CASSLFEGSILQYF	TGCGCCAGCAGCCTATTTGAAGGTTCGATACTCCAGTACTTC
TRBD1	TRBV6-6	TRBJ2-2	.	CASSQTGETGELFF	TGTGCCAGCAGTCAGACAGGGGAGACCGGGGAGCTGTTTTTT
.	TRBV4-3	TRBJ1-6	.	CASSQDGQNNSPLHF	TGCGCCAGCAGCCAAGACGGACAGAATAATTCACCCCTCCACTTT
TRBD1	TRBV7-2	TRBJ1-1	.	CASSPQTGLNTEAFF	TGTGCCAGCAGCCCCCAGACAGGGTTGAACACTGAAGCTTTCTTT
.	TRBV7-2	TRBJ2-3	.	CASSLIGQTDTQYF	TGTGCCAGCAGCTTAATTGGCCAAACAGATACGCAGTATTTT
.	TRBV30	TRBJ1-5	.	CAWSRETIGNQPQHF	TGTGCCTGGAGTAGGGAGACAATTGGCAATCAGCCCCAGCATTTT
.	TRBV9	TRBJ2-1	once	CASSVSIGTFEQFF	TGTGCCAGCAGCGTAAGTATTGGAACGTTTGAGCAGTTCTTC
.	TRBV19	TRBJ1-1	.	CASSKSYSVRTLNTEAFF	TGTGCCAGTAGTAAATCGTACAGCGTTCGGACCTTGAACACTGAAGCTTTCTTT
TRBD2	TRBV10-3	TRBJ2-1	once	CAISGTSGGGYNEQFF	TGTGCCATCAGTGGGACTAGCGGGGGGGGCTACAATGAGCAGTTCTTC
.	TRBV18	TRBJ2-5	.	CASSPVSLQGGETQYF	TGTGCCAGCTCACCAGTGTCGCTTCAGGGGGGGGAGACCCAGTACTTC
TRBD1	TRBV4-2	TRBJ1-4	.	CASSQVLGQGSEKLFF	TGTGCCAGCAGCCAAGTTCTGGGACAGGGGAGTGAAAAACTGTTTTTT
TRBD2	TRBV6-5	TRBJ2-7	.	CASSYGSAGEAYEQYF	TGTGCCAGCAGTTACGGGTCGGCGGGGGAAGCCTACGAGCAGTACTTC
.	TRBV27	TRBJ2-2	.	CASSSYRWAVANTGELFF	TGTGCCAGCAGTTCCTATCGGTGGGCGGTCGCGAACACCGGGGAGCTGTTTTTT
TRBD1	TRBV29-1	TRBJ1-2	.	CSVEVPWTGAPGGYTF	TGCAGCGTTGAAGTCCCCTGGACAGGGGCTCCTGGTGGCTACACCTTC
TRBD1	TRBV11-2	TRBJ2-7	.	CASSSSLTGTGLEQYF	TGTGCCAGCAGCTCCTCTTTGACCGGGACAGGCCTCGAGCAGTACTTC
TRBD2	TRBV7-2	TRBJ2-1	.	CASRDHPSGGAGNEQFF	TGTGCCAGCAGGGACCACCCTAGCGGGGGGGCCGGCAATGAGCAGTTCTTC
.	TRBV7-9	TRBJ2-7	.	CASSAGGGAYEQYF	TGTGCCAGCAGCGCCGGGGGCGGAGCCTACGAGCAGTACTTC